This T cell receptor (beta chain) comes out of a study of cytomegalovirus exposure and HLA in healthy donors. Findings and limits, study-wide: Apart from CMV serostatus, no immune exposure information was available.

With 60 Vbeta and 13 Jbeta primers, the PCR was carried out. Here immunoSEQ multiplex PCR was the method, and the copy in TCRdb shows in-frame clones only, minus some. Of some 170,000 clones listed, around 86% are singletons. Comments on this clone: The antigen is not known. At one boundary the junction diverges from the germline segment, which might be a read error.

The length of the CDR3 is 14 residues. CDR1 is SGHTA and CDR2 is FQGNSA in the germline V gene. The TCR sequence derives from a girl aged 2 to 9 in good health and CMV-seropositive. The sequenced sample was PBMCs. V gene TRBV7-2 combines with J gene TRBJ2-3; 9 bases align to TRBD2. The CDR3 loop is CASSVAGAVNTQYF. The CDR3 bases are TGTGCCAGCAGCGTAGCGGGAGCGGTGAATACGCAGTATTTT.